This TCR beta chain emerged from a study of blood T cell repertoires in COVID-19. Here immunoSEQ multiplex PCR was the method, and the copy in TCRdb shows in-frame clones only, minus some. Of approximately 400,000 clones listed, around 90% were seen once; the top ten hold 1.2%. The specimen sequenced was PBMCs or T cells enriched from blood (not recorded which). The receptor was derived from a woman aged 18-30 years who had recovered from COVID-19.

As DNA, the CDR3 is TGCGCCAGCAGCTTGCAGGGGGCGCTGAACTATGGCTACACCTTC. Translating it yields CASSLQGALNYGYTF. This rearrangement joins TRBV5-1 to TRBJ1-2; TRBD1 matches at 8 bases. CDR1 and CDR2 from the germline V gene are SGHRS and YFSETQ. The length of the CDR3 is 15 residues. The junction had 4 bases not matched to a gene; V was cut back by 1 base and J by 2 bases.